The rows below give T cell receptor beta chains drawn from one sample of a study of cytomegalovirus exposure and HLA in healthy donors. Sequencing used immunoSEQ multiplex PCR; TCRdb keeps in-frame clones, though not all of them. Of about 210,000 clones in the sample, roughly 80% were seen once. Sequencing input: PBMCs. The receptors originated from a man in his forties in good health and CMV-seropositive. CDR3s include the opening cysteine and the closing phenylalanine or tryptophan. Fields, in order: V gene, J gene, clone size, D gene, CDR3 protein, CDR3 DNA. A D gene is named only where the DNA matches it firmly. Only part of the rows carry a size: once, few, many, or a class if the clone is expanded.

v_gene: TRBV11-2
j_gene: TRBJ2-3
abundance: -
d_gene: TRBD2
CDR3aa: CASSFSGNWDTQYF
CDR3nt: TGTGCCAGCAGCTTCAGCGGGAATTGGGATACGCAGTATTTT

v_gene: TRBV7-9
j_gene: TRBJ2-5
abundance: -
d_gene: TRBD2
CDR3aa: CASVKREAVSETQYF
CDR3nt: TGTGCCAGCGTCAAGCGGGAGGCCGTATCAGAGACCCAGTACTTC

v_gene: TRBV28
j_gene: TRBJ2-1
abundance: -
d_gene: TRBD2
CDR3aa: CASSLASGTHEQFF
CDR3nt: TGTGCCAGCAGCCTAGCCAGCGGGACCCATGAGCAGTTCTTC

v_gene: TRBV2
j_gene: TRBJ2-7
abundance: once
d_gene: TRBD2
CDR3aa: CASREGLGPYEQYF
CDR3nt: TGTGCCAGCAGGGAGGGACTAGGGCCCTACGAGCAGTACTTC

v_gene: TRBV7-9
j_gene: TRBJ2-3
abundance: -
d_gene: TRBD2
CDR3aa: CASSLGGLAGVSDTQYF
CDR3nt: TGTGCCAGCAGCTTAGGGGGACTAGCGGGAGTCTCAGATACGCAGTATTTT

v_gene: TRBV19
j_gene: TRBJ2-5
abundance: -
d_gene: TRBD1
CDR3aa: CASRQRGTGSGETQYF
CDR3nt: TGTGCCAGTAGGCAGAGGGGGACAGGATCTGGCGAGACCCAGTACTTC

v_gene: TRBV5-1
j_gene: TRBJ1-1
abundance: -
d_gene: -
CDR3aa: CASSLGGGTEAFF
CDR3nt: TGCGCCAGCAGCTTGGGCGGGGGCACTGAAGCTTTCTTT

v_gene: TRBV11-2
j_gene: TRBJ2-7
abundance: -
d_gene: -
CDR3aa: CASSRRGGEQYF
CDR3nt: TGTGCCAGCAGTCGGAGGGGGGGCGAGCAGTACTTC

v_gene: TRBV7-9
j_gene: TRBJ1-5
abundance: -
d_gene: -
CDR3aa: CASSLGTADGQPQHF
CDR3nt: TGTGCCAGCAGCTTAGGGACAGCAGACGGTCAGCCCCAGCATTTT

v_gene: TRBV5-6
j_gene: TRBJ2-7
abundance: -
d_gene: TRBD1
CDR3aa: CASSPVGQGSYEQYF
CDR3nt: TGTGCCAGCAGCCCTGTGGGACAGGGGTCCTACGAGCAGTACTTC

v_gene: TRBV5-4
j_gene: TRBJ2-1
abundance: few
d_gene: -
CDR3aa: CASSVNRAWEQFF
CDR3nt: TGTGCCAGCAGCGTCAACAGGGCCTGGGAGCAGTTCTTC

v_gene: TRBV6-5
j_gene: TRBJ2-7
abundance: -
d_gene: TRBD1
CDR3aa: CASSSGQGAFDEQYF
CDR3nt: TGTGCCAGCAGTTCGGGACAGGGGGCGTTTGACGAGCAGTACTTC

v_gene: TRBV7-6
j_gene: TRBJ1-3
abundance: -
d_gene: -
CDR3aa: CASSSRRERASGNTIYF
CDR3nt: TGTGCCAGCAGCTCGAGACGGGAGAGGGCCTCTGGAAACACCATATATTTT

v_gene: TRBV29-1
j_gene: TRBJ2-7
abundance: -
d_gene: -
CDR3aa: CSAQGQAINEQYF
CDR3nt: TGCAGCGCTCAGGGGCAGGCTATAAACGAGCAGTACTTC

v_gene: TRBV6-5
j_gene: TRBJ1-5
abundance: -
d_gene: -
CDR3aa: CASSLTRSNQPQHF
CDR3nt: TGTGCCAGCAGTTTAACTCGTAGCAATCAGCCCCAGCATTTT

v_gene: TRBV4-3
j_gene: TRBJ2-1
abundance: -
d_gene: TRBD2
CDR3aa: CASSQERSSGIYNEQFF
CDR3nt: TGCGCCAGCAGCCAAGAAAGGAGCAGCGGGATCTACAATGAGCAGTTCTTC

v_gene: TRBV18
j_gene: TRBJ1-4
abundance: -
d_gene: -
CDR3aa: CASSPLRATNEKLFF
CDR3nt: TGTGCCAGCTCACCACTTCGAGCAACTAATGAAAAACTGTTTTTT

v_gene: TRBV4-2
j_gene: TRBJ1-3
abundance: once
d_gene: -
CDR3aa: CASSQIQGFGSGNTIYF
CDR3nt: TGTGCCAGCAGCCAGATACAGGGATTCGGCTCTGGAAACACCATATATTTT

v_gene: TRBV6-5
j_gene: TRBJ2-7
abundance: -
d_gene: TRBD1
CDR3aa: CASTRQGDEQYF
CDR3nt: TGTGCCAGCACGAGACAGGGGGACGAGCAGTACTTC

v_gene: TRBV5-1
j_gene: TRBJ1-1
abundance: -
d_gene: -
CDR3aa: CASNPEGNTEAFF
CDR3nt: TGCGCCAGCAACCCCGAGGGAAACACTGAAGCTTTCTTT

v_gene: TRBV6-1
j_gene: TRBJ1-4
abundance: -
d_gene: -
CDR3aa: CASSGAIGEKLFF
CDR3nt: TGTGCCAGCAGTGGGGCTATTGGGGAAAAACTGTTTTTT

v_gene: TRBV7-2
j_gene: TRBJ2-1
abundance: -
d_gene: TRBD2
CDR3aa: CASSLADEDSGRPPEQFF
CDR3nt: TGTGCCAGCAGCTTAGCCGACGAAGATAGCGGGCGGCCCCCCGAGCAGTTCTTC

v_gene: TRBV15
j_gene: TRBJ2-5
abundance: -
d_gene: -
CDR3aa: CATSQGRETQYF
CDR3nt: TGTGCCACCAGTCAGGGGAGAGAGACCCAGTACTTC

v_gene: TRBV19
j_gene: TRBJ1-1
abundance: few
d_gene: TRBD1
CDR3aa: CASRLRTGGYSTEAFF
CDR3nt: TGTGCCAGTAGACTGAGGACAGGGGGGTACAGCACTGAAGCTTTCTTT

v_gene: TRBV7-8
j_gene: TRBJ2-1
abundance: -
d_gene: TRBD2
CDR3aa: CASSYGSLAGDFYEQFF
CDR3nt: TGTGCCAGCAGCTATGGGAGTTTAGCGGGAGATTTCTATGAGCAGTTCTTC

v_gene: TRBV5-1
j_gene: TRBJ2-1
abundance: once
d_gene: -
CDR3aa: CASTPRPESYEQFF
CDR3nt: TGCGCCAGCACCCCAAGGCCGGAGTCTTATGAGCAGTTCTTC

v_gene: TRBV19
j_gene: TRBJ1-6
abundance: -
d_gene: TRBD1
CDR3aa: CATKQGERSPLHF
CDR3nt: TGTGCCACCAAACAGGGGGAGCGTTCACCCCTCCACTTT

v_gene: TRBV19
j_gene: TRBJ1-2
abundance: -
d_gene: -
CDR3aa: CASRTNTGLGYGYTF
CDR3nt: TGTGCCAGTAGGACGAACACAGGGTTAGGGTATGGCTACACCTTC

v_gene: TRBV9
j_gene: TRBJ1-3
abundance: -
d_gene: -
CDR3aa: CASSRGSSGNTIYF
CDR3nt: TGTGCCAGCAGTCGGGGGAGCTCTGGAAACACCATATATTTT

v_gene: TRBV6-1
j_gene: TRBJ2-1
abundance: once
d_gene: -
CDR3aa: CASSLQGPYNEQFF
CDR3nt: TGTGCCAGCAGTCTCCAGGGGCCCTACAATGAGCAGTTCTTC

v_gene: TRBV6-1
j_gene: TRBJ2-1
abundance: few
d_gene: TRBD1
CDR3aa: CASTRQGVSSNEQFF
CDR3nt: TGTGCCAGCACCAGACAGGGGGTTAGTTCCAATGAGCAGTTCTTC

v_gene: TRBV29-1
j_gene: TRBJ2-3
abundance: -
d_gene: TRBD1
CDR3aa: CSAGTGLPDTQYF
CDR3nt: TGCAGCGCCGGGACAGGACTACCAGATACGCAGTATTTT

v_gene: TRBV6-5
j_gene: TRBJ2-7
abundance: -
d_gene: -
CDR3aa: CAARLSYEQYF
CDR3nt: TGTGCCGCGCGCCTCTCCTACGAGCAGTACTTC

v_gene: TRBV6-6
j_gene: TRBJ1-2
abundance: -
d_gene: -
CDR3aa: CASSHNEGDYGYTF
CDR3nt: TGTGCCAGCAGCCACAACGAGGGGGACTATGGCTACACCTTC

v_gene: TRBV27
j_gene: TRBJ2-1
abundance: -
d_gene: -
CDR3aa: CASSSQRGSSYNEQFF
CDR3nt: TGTGCCAGCAGTTCGCAAAGGGGTTCCTCCTACAATGAGCAGTTCTTC

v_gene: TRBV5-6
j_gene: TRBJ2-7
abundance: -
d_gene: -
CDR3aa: CASSLGSGRHYEQYF
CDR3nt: TGTGCCAGCAGCTTGGGTTCCGGCAGGCACTACGAGCAGTACTTC

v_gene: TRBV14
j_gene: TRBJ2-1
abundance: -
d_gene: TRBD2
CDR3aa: CASSRDYFYNEQFF
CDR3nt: TGTGCCAGCAGCCGGGACTACTTCTACAATGAGCAGTTCTTC

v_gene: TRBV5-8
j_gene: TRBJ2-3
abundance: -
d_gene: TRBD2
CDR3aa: CASSLASSGRARDTQYF
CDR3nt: TGTGCCAGCAGCTTGGCGAGTAGCGGGAGGGCCAGAGATACGCAGTATTTT

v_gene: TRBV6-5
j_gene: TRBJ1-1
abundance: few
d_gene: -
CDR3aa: CASRDGGNTEAFF
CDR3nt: TGTGCCAGCAGAGACGGGGGGAACACTGAAGCTTTCTTT

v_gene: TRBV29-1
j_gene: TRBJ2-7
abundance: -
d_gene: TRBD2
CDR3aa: CSVELAGSSYEQYF
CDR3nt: TGCAGCGTTGAACTAGCGGGGAGCTCCTACGAGCAGTACTTC

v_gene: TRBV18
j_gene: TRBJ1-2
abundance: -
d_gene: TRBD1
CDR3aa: CASSPLGTEPSSYTF
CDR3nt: TGTGCCAGCTCACCACTAGGGACAGAGCCAAGTAGCTACACCTTC

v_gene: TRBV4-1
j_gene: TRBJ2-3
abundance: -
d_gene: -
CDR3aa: CASSQITGGTDTQYF
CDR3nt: TGCGCCAGCAGCCAAATTACAGGTGGCACAGATACGCAGTATTTT

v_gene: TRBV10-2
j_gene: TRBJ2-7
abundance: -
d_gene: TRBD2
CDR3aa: CASSESWGGRYEQYF
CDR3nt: TGCGCCAGCAGTGAGTCTTGGGGGGGACGCTACGAGCAGTACTTC

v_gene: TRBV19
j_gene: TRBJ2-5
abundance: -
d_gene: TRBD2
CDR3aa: CASSILAGIQETQYF
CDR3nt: TGTGCCAGTAGTATACTAGCGGGGATCCAAGAGACCCAGTACTTC

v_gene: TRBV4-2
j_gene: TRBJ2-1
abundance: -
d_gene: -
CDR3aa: CASSLWGLAYEQFF
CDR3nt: TGTGCCAGCAGCCTTTGGGGGCTAGCATATGAGCAGTTCTTC

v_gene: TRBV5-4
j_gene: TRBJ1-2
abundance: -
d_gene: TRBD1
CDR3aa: CASSLAGGYGYTF
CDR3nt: TGTGCCAGCAGCTTGGCAGGGGGCTATGGCTACACCTTC

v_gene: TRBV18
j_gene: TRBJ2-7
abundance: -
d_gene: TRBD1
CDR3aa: CASSRQGAYEQYF
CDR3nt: TGTGCCAGCTCACGGCAGGGGGCCTACGAGCAGTACTTC

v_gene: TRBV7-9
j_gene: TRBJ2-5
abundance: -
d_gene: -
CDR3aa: CASSSPRMEIETQYF
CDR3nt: TGTGCCAGCAGCTCCCCGCGGATGGAGATAGAGACCCAGTACTTC

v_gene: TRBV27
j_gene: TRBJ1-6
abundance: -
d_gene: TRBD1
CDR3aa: CASSLVGTGSNSPLHF
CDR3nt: TGTGCCAGCAGTTTAGTCGGGACAGGGAGTAATTCACCCCTCCACTTT

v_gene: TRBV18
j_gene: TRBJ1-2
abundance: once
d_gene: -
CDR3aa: CASSPSGANYGYTF
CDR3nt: TGTGCCAGCTCACCTTCTGGGGCGAACTATGGCTACACCTTC

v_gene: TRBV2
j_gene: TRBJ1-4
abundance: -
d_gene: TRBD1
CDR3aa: CASSERGLPEKLFF
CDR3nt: TGTGCCAGCAGTGAAAGGGGGCTCCCTGAAAAACTGTTTTTT

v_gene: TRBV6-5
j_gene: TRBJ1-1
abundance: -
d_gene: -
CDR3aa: CASSFYRRGTEAFF
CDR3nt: TGTGCCAGCAGTTTCTACCGGCGGGGCACTGAAGCTTTCTTT

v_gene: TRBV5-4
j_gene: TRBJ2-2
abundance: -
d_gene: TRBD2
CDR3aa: CASSLGASGNTGELFF
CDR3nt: TGTGCCAGCAGCTTGGGGGCTAGCGGGAACACCGGGGAGCTGTTTTTT

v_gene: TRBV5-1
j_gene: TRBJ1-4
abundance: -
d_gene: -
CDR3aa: CASSLGVGAANEKLFF
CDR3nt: TGCGCCAGCAGCTTGGGTGTTGGGGCGGCTAATGAAAAACTGTTTTTT

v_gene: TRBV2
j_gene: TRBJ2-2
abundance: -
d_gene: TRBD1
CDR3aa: CASSADRGSGELFF
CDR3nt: TGTGCCAGCAGCGCGGACAGGGGGTCCGGGGAGCTGTTTTTT

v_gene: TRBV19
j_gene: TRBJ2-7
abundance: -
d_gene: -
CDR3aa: CASSRRAGGTYEQYF
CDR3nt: TGTGCCAGTAGCAGGAGGGCAGGCGGGACCTACGAGCAGTACTTC

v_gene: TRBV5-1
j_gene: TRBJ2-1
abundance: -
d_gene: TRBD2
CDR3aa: CASSEVSGSFNEQFF
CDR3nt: TGCGCCAGCAGCGAAGTTAGCGGGAGTTTCAATGAGCAGTTCTTC